The next 19 T cell receptor beta chains were all read from a single sample in a study of blood T cell repertoires in COVID-19. This table comes from immunoSEQ multiplex PCR, and its TCRdb copy is limited to in-frame clones, with some not included. The table shows some 150,000 clones, with about 86% occurring only once. The sequenced sample consisted of peripheral blood. These receptors were obtained from a woman of 80 years or more with acute or convalescent COVID-19.

The chain carries TRBV4-1 and TRBJ1-5; D perhaps matches TRBD1 (6 bases). The CDR3 consists of 16 residues. Germline CDR1 and CDR2: MGHRA and YSYEKL. Trimming took 2 bases from V and 7 from J, leaving 18 bases between them. CDR3 coding DNA: TGCGCCAGCAGCCAAACACGCGGACAGTTGACCCAGCCCCAGCATTTT. Its protein is CASSQTRGQLTQPQHF.

V usage is TRBV5-1 and J usage is TRBJ2-7; D perhaps matches TRBD1 (5 bases). The CDR3 is 14 residues long. Germline V gene lookup returns CDR1 SGHRS and CDR2 YFSETQ. V was pared by 3 bases and J by 2 bases, with 12 bases between. The CDR3, as DNA: TGCGCCAGCAGCTCCCGTGGGGCCACCTACGAGCAGTACTTC. Protein product: CASSSRGATYEQYF.

The chain joins TRBV19 to TRBJ1-4; D gene uncertain. CDR1 and CDR2 from the germline V gene are LNHDA and SQIVND (reference sequence). V lost 3 bases and J lost 8, with 10 bases in between. The CDR3 is 13 residues long. As DNA, the CDR3 is TGTGCCAGTAGTATTAACATCGGGGAAAAACTGTTTTTT. It specifies CASSINIGEKLFF.

The chain is built from TRBV11-2 and TRBJ1-6, with 8 bases identical to TRBD1. After removal of 6 bases from V and 8 bases from J, the junction contained 6 bases not matched to a gene. CDR3 length: 14 residues. The V gene's germline CDR1 is SGHAT and CDR2 FQNNGV. The CDR3 DNA is TGTGCCAGCAGGGCAGGGGGCCCGGATTCACCCCTCCACTTT. It yields the protein CASRAGGPDSPLHF.

The rearrangement links TRBV5-1 to TRBJ2-3; 12 positions match TRBD2. The CDR3 loop spans 16 amino acids. From germline, CDR1 is SGHRS and CDR2 YFSETQ. The trim removed 3 bases at V and 5 bases at J, leaving 7 bases unmatched. The DNA for the CDR3 is TGCGCCAGCAGCTACGGACTAGCGGGGAGGGGAGATACGCAGTATTTT. Translated, it gives CASSYGLAGRGDTQYF.

This clone came up a few times. The rearrangement uses TRBV6-6 and TRBJ2-3; 11 nucleotides line up with TRBD2. The CDR3 covers 20 residues. With V trimmed by 6 bases and J by 1 base, 18 bases remained unmatched. Germline CDR1 reads MNHNY; CDR2 reads SVGAGI (reference sequence). The CDR3 DNA sequence: TGTGCCAGCAGCCTACCCTCTTTAGCGGGGGGGCCAGCACGCACAGATACGCAGTATTTT. It specifies CASSLPSLAGGPARTDTQYF.

A remark on this clone: Other DNA sequences within the sample encode an identical CDR3. This chain uses TRBV5-1 with TRBJ2-5, with D possibly being TRBD1 (6 bases). V lost 3 bases and J 2 bases, leaving 8 bases between the germline ends. This CDR3 contains 13 residues. Germline V gives CDR1 SGHRS, CDR2 YFSETQ. CDR3 bases: TGCGCCAGCAGCTCAGGACAGCAAGAGACCCAGTACTTC. Translated, it gives CASSSGQQETQYF.

The chain couples TRBV5-1 to TRBJ2-3, with 7 bases identical to TRBD2. Germline lookup yields CDR1 SGHRS and CDR2 YFSETQ. The junction had 3 bases not matched to a gene; V was cut back by 2 bases and J by 0 bases. The CDR3 covers 15 residues. The CDR3 DNA sequence: TGCGCCAGCAGCTTCCGGGGGGTCAGCACAGATACGCAGTATTTT. Residues: CASSFRGVSTDTQYF.

This rearrangement joins TRBV7-8 to TRBJ1-5; D unresolved. The V end was cut by 0 bases, the J end by 0 bases, with 6 bases between. This CDR3 comprises 15 residues. Germline CDR1 is SGHVS and CDR2 is FQNEAQ. The CDR3, as DNA: TGTGCCAGCAGCTTAGCACAAGTTAGCAATCAGCCCCAGCATTTT. This gives the protein CASSLAQVSNQPQHF.

The chain links TRBV7-3 to TRBJ2-1; perhaps TRBD2 as D (6 bases). Germline-derived CDR1 and CDR2 are SGHTA and FQGTGA. The length of the CDR3 is 14 residues. V shed 1 base and J shed 9 bases, with 13 bases lying between them. This chain's CDR3 is CASSLRRGSPEQFF. The CDR3 region has the DNA TGTGCCAGCAGCTTAAGGAGGGGATCCCCTGAGCAGTTCTTC.

This chain joins TRBV6-5 and TRBJ2-7; D is perhaps TRBD1 (7 bases). The germline V gene encodes CDR1 MNHEY and CDR2 SVGAGI. V lost 2 bases and J lost 3, with 11 bases in between. This CDR3 spans 14 amino acids. This CDR3 is CASSYRQGLYEQYF. In DNA form, the CDR3 reads TGTGCCAGCAGTTACCGACAGGGACTCTACGAGCAGTACTTC.

This clone appeared many times. The V and J genes are TRBV7-9 and TRBJ2-1, with 8 bases identical to TRBD1. CDR3 length: 15 residues. The germline V gene encodes CDR1 SEHNR and CDR2 FQNEAQ (reference sequence). V dropped 7 bases and J dropped 4; count of bases not matched to a gene: 9. The CDR3 is CASTLGQAKYNEQFF. The CDR3 DNA reads TGTGCCAGCACCTTGGGACAGGCGAAATACAATGAGCAGTTCTTC.

V and J are TRBV5-5 and TRBJ2-7; tentatively, D is TRBD1 (5 bases). V lost 4 bases and J lost 4, with 18 bases in between. The CDR3 is 15 amino acids. Germline loops: CDR1 SGHKS, CDR2 YYEKEE (reference sequence). The CDR3 nucleotides read TGTGCCAGCAGCCCATCAGGGCAGGGATTATACGAGCAGTACTTC. It codes for CASSPSGQGLYEQYF. Full variable domain (remainder filled in from reference TRBV5-5 and TRBJ2-7): DAGVTQSPTHLIKTRGQQVTLRCSPISGHKSVSWYQQVLGQGPQFIFQYYEKEERGRGNFPDRFSARQFPNYSSELNVNALLLGDSALYLCASSPSGQGLYEQYFGPGTRLTVT.

This chain links TRBV6-5 with TRBJ1-6; 9 nucleotides match TRBD1. V gave up 8 bases and J gave up 10 bases; unmatched junction bases: 9. The germline CDR1 and CDR2 sequences are MNHEY and SVGAGI. The CDR3 is 14 residues long. The CDR3 DNA reads TGTGCCAGCGGAGGGACAGGGAGTCGGTCACCCCTCCACTTT. Translated: CASGGTGSRSPLHF.

The chain employs TRBV3-1 (or the pseudogene TRBV3-2) and TRBJ2-5; 7 nucleotides agree with TRBD2. This CDR3 is 16 amino acids long. V gave up 4 bases and J gave up 2 bases; unmatched junction bases: 10. CDR1 is LGHDT, CDR2 YNNKEL, per germline (reference sequence). Written as DNA, the CDR3 is TGTGCCAGCAGCCTCTCCTGGGGGGGAAATCAAGAGACCCAGTACTTC. Encoded protein: CASSLSWGGNQETQYF.

CDR3 coding DNA: TGTGCCAGCAGCCCTAACAGGGTGGGGGAGCAGTACTTC. Translation gives CASSPNRVGEQYF. This chain links TRBV3-1 (or the pseudogene TRBV3-2) with TRBJ2-7; D might be TRBD1 (6 bases). Trimming removed 4 bases at V and 7 bases at J, with 14 bases between. The CDR3 totals 13 residues. Germline loops: CDR1 LGHDT, CDR2 YNNKEL (reference sequence).

V usage is TRBV2 and J usage is TRBJ2-5; D not resolved. CDR3 length: 13 residues. The V gene's germline CDR1 is SNHLY and CDR2 FYNNEI. V dropped 4 bases and J dropped 3 bases, with 9 bases sitting between them. The CDR3 protein is CASSATNKETQYF. The CDR3 DNA sequence: TGTGCCAGCAGTGCTACTAACAAAGAGACCCAGTACTTC.

This clone was seen only a few times. The chain couples TRBV7-9 to TRBJ1-4, with a weak D call TRBD1 (5 bases). The CDR3 is made up of 16 amino acids. Germline assignment: CDR1 SEHNR and CDR2 FQNEAQ (reference sequence). V lost 5 bases, J lost 4 bases, and 17 bases lay in between. Here the CDR3 reads CASSPSGAGINEKLFF. The CDR3, as DNA: TGTGCCAGCAGCCCCAGTGGGGCAGGGATTAATGAAAAACTGTTTTTT.

The V call is TRBV6-5, the J call TRBJ2-5; D unresolved. The germline V gene encodes CDR1 MNHEY and CDR2 SVGAGI. Trimming cost V 7 bases and J 0 bases, with 9 bases left between them. CDR3 length: 13 residues. The CDR3, as DNA: TGTGCCAGCACCTCGGGTAACCAAGAGACCCAGTACTTC. Translation gives CASTSGNQETQYF.